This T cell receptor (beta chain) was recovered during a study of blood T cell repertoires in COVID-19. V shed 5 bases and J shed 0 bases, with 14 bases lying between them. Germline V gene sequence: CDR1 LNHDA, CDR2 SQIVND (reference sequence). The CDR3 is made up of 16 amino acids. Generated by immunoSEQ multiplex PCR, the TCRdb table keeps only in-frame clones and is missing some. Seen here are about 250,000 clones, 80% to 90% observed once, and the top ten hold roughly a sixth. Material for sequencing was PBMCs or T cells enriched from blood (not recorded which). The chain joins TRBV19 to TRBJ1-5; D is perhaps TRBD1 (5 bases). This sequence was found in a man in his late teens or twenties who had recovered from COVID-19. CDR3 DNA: TGTGCCAGTAGTGGTCGGACACACTATAGCAATCAGCCCCAGCATTTT. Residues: CASSGRTHYSNQPQHF.